A selection of T cell receptor beta chains follows, all from one sample in a study of T cells in Graves' hyperthyroidism and ophthalmopathy. TCRdb passed the multiplex PCR reads through MiXCR, listing each CDR3 protein once. The sample lists about 320,000 distinct CDR3 sequences, roughly 17% occurring once. Sequences were obtained from blood. The source is a man aged 30 to 45 with Graves' hyperthyroidism. Each CDR3 is given with its conserved first and last residue. D genes are given only for firm matches. A clone size is listed for some rows: how often the clone was seen (once, few, many), or a class if it is expanded.

cdr3_length j_call clone_size v_call d_call cdr3_nt cdr3_aa
14 TRBJ2-2 few TRBV30 NA TGTGCCTGGAGTGTTGAATCGAACACCGGGGAGCTGTTTTTT CAWSVESNTGELFF
13 TRBJ1-1 few TRBV6-4 NA TGTGCCAGCAGGGGGCTAATGAACACTGAAGCTTTCTTT CASRGLMNTEAFF
18 TRBJ2-2 few TRBV5-4 TRBD1 TGTGCCAGCAGCCCCCCCGGGACAGGGATCCTGAACACCGGGGAGCTGTTTTTT CASSPPGTGILNTGELFF
15 TRBJ1-1 NA TRBV20-1 NA TGCAGTGCTAGAGACTATAACGGGGGCCCTACTGAAGCTTTCTTT CSARDYNGGPTEAFF
14 TRBJ1-1 NA TRBV19 TRBD1 TGTGCCAGTAGACCTGGACAGGGGCCAAAAGAAGCTTTCTTT CASRPGQGPKEAFF
12 TRBJ2-5 few TRBV5-6 NA TGTGCCAGCAGCCCGCATCAAGAGACCCAGTACTTC CASSPHQETQYF
15 TRBJ1-4 few TRBV2 NA TGTGCCAGCAGTGAACAAGGACGGGCTAATGAAAAACTGTTTTTT CASSEQGRANEKLFF
15 TRBJ2-1 many TRBV10-3 NA TGTGCCATCAGTGAAGGAGCGGACGCCTACAATGAGCAGTTCTTC CAISEGADAYNEQFF
15 TRBJ1-2 NA TRBV7-9 TRBD1 TGTGCCAGCAGCCCTCAGGGACAGGGGGCAGGTGGCTACACCTTC CASSPQGQGAGGYTF
14 TRBJ1-1 many TRBV27 NA TGTGCCAGCAGCGTGCAGGAATATGGGACTGAAGCTTTCTTT CASSVQEYGTEAFF
14 TRBJ1-2 few TRBV5-8 NA TGTGCCAGCAGCCTCCCCTCGTTGGGGGGGAGGTACACCTTC CASSLPSLGGRYTF
15 TRBJ1-1 few TRBV30 NA TGTGCCTGGAGTCCTAAGTGGGGGGGAGTACCTGAAGCTTTCTTT CAWSPKWGGVPEAFF
16 TRBJ2-5 NA TRBV4-1 TRBD2 TGCGCCAGCTCCCGGGAAGCGGGGCTTATCCAAGAGACCCAGTACTTC CASSREAGLIQETQYF
14 TRBJ2-5 few TRBV28 NA TGTGCCAGCAGCCTGACTAGTGTGGGAGAGACCCAGTACTTC CASSLTSVGETQYF
15 TRBJ1-5 NA TRBV20-1 TRBD1 TGCAGTGCTAGAGGCACAGGGGTTGGCAATCAGCCCCAGCATTTT CSARGTGVGNQPQHF
15 TRBJ1-3 NA TRBV20-1 NA TGCAGTGCTAGAGTGTCCCCCTCCTCTGGAAACACCATATATTTT CSARVSPSSGNTIYF
17 TRBJ2-6 NA TRBV18 NA TGTGCCAGCTCACCACCGGTCCGGGGGCGAGGGGCCAACGTCCTGACTTTC CASSPPVRGRGANVLTF
13 TRBJ1-6 NA TRBV11-2 NA TGTGCCAGCAGCCAACAAGAACTTTCACCCCTCCACTTT CASSQQELSPLHF
15 TRBJ2-3 many TRBV9 NA TGTGCCAGCAGCGTCCAAGCGCCCAGCACAGATACGCAGTATTTT CASSVQAPSTDTQYF
16 TRBJ1-5 NA TRBV28 NA TGTGCCAGTGAGGGACTTACTGAGGGTAGCAATCAGCCCCAGCATTTT CASEGLTEGSNQPQHF
14 TRBJ2-7 many TRBV11-2 TRBD1 TGTGCCAGCAGCCGGGGACAGGTCTTATCCGAGCAGTACTTC CASSRGQVLSEQYF
16 TRBJ2-1 NA TRBV15 TRBD2 TGTGCCACCAGCAGCCGAGCTAGCGGGGTGGACAATGAGCAGTTCTTC CATSSRASGVDNEQFF
15 TRBJ2-7 many TRBV6-1 NA TGTGCCAGCAGCGCGTGGGGGAAGTCACTCTACGAGCAGTACTTC CASSAWGKSLYEQYF
14 TRBJ2-1 NA TRBV5-1 NA TGCGCCAGCAGCATACAGGGCCGTAACAATGAGCAGTTCTTC CASSIQGRNNEQFF
14 TRBJ2-1 many TRBV11-2 NA TGTGCCAGCAGATCCCGGGCCTCCTACAATGAGCAGTTCTTC CASRSRASYNEQFF
16 TRBJ2-1 few TRBV7-9 TRBD2 TGTGCCAGCAGCCGTCAGACTAGCGGGAGAAACAATGAGCAGTTCTTC CASSRQTSGRNNEQFF
11 TRBJ1-1 few TRBV4-1 NA TGCGCCAGCAGGGAATCAGCTGAAGCTTTCTTT CASRESAEAFF
18 TRBJ2-2 few TRBV4-1 TRBD2 TGCGCCAGCAGCCTGCGCTCTGGAGGGACTACGAACACCGGGGAGCTGTTTTTT CASSLRSGGTTNTGELFF
14 TRBJ1-1 many TRBV7-2 NA TGTGCCAGCACCATAACCGGGAGACCCCAAAGGGCTTTCTTT CASTITGRPQRAFF
14 TRBJ1-5 few TRBV5-5 NA TGTTCAGAGCCGGGGGAATATAGCAATCAGCCCCAGCATTTT CSEPGEYSNQPQHF
12 TRBJ1-5 NA TRBV28 NA TGTGCCAGCAGTCAAAGCGGGGAGCCCCAGCATTTT CASSQSGEPQHF
13 TRBJ2-1 many TRBV6-1 NA TGTGCCAGTACAGATCCGCCCACCAATGAGCAGTTCTTC CASTDPPTNEQFF
13 TRBJ1-1 few TRBV2 NA TGTGCCAGCAGTGAAGACGTAGACACTGAAGCTTTCTTT CASSEDVDTEAFF
15 TRBJ1-3 once TRBV5-5 NA TGTGCCAGCAGCCTGTTGGGAAATTCTGGAAACACCATATATTTT CASSLLGNSGNTIYF
15 TRBJ1-5 many TRBV4-1 NA TGCGCCAGCAGCCAACTCGCCGGAAGCAATCAGCCCCAGCATTTT CASSQLAGSNQPQHF
13 TRBJ1-5 NA TRBV11-2 NA TGTGCCAGCAGTCCTGAGGGATATCAGCCCCAGCATTTT CASSPEGYQPQHF
13 TRBJ2-1 many TRBV11-2 NA TGTGCCAGCAGCTTAGATCTTCGGGACGAGCAGTTCTTC CASSLDLRDEQFF
17 TRBJ1-1 many TRBV7-2 NA TGTGCCAGCAGCTTAGTTCCGTCAGGGGTGAAGAACACTGAAGCTTTCTTT CASSLVPSGVKNTEAFF
16 TRBJ2-5 many TRBV3-1 TRBD2 TGTGCCAGCAGCCAAGATGTAGCGGGATTCTGGGAGACCCAGTACTTC CASSQDVAGFWETQYF
12 TRBJ2-1 many TRBV18 NA TGTGCCAGCTCACCGTTGCGAGCCGAGCAGTTCTTC CASSPLRAEQFF
13 TRBJ2-7 NA TRBV12-3/TRBV12-4 NA TGTGCCAGCAGTTTGATGGCACCCTACGAGCAGTACTTC CASSLMAPYEQYF